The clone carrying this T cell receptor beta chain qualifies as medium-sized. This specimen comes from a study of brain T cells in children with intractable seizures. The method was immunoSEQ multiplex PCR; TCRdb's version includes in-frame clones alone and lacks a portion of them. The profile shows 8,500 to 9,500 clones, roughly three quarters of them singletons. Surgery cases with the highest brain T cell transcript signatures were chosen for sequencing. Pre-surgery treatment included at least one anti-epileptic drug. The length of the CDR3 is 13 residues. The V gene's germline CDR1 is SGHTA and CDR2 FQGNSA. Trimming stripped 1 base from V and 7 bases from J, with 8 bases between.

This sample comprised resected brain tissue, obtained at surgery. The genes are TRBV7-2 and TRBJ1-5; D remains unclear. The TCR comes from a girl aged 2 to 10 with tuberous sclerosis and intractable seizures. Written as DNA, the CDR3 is TGTGCCAGCAGCTTAGAGGGAGGACAGCCCCAGCATTTT. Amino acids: CASSLEGGQPQHF.